The 28 T cell receptor beta chains presented below share a single source sample, sequenced in a study of blood T cell repertoires in COVID-19. Method: immunoSEQ multiplex PCR; TCRdb's copy keeps in-frame clones and lacks some. There are about 380,000 clones in the sample; approximately 88% occur only once, and 1% to 1.5% lies in the top ten. The material sequenced was peripheral blood. The receptors come from a man between 35 and 55 years old with acute or convalescent COVID-19.

V and J are TRBV9 and TRBJ1-2; no clear D. The V gene's germline CDR1 is SGDLS and CDR2 YYNGEE. The CDR3 contains 12 residues. V was shortened by 2 bases and J by 3 bases, with 5 bases between the two germline ends. CDR3 in amino acids: CASSVTDYGYTF. The CDR3 nucleotides read TGTGCCAGCAGCGTCACAGACTATGGCTACACCTTC. Full variable domain (rest looked up from reference TRBV9 and TRBJ1-2): DSGVTQTPKHLITATGQRVTLRCSPRSGDLSVYWYQQSLDQGLQFLIQYYNGEERAKGNILERFSAQQFPDLHSELNLSSLELGDSALYFCASSVTDYGYTFGSGTRLTVV.

The gene calls are TRBV5-8 and TRBJ1-6; D remains unclear. The CDR3 loop spans 17 amino acids. Germline V gives CDR1 SGHTS, CDR2 YDEGEE. Trimming removed 1 base from V and 0 bases from J, with 11 bases in between. CDR3 DNA sequence: TGTGCCAGCAGCTTGTTTTGGGCAGGCTCCTATAATTCACCCCTCCACTTT. This codes for CASSLFWAGSYNSPLHF.

The rearrangement joins TRBV4-3 to TRBJ1-4; the D gene is possibly TRBD1 (5 bases). The CDR3 has 15 amino acids. Germline V gene sequence: CDR1 LGHNA, CDR2 YSLEER. Trimming shortened V by 0 bases and J by 8 bases, and 13 bases separated the two germline ends. The CDR3 bases are TGCGCCAGCAGCCAAGATGGAGGGGCGGACGAAAAACTGTTTTTT. Translating it yields CASSQDGGADEKLFF.

V usage is TRBV5-1 and J usage is TRBJ2-7, with a weak D call TRBD2 (6 bases). CDR1 and CDR2 (germline): SGHRS, YFSETQ. The CDR3 spans 13 residues. Trimming left V 5 bases short and J 4 bases short, with 13 bases between. CDR3 coding DNA: TGCGCCAGCAGATCTAGCGCCATTTACGAGCAGTACTTC. It encodes CASRSSAIYEQYF.

The chain has TRBV7-9 and TRBJ1-6; D is undetermined. V lost 5 bases, J lost 8 bases, and 13 bases lay in between. The V gene's germline CDR1 is SEHNR and CDR2 FQNEAQ (reference sequence). The CDR3 length is 14 residues. The CDR3 DNA sequence: TGTGCCAGCAGCCACGCGGGGTTATATTCACCCCTCCACTTT. This encodes CASSHAGLYSPLHF.

The chain links TRBV6-5 to TRBJ2-1; 9 positions match TRBD1. V lost 7 bases, J lost 4 bases, and 8 bases stayed unmatched. Germline-derived CDR1 and CDR2 are MNHEY and SVGAGI. CDR3 size: 15 residues. The CDR3 region has the DNA TGTGCCAGCATGCTAGGGACAGGGATTTACAATGAGCAGTTCTTC. Translating gives CASMLGTGIYNEQFF.

This clone was detected once. J is TRBJ2-5 and V is TRBV19; 7 bases match TRBD1. This CDR3 contains 13 residues. The germline CDR1 and CDR2 sequences are LNHDA and SQIVND (reference sequence). V lost 8 bases to trimming and J lost 6 bases; unmatched junction nucleotides: 9. The CDR3 nucleotides are TGTGCCAGTTCCGGGACAGTGGAACAGACCCAGTACTTC. Its translation is CASSGTVEQTQYF.

The V gene is TRBV28, the J gene TRBJ1-6; 7 bases fit TRBD1. The CDR3 is made up of 15 amino acids. Germline V lookup: CDR1 MDHEN, CDR2 SYDVKM. V was clipped by 5 bases and J by 6 bases; unmatched bases: 7. In nucleotides, the CDR3 is TGTGCCAGCAGTCAGGACAGGATTCTTAATTCACCCCTCCACTTT. This gives the protein CASSQDRILNSPLHF. Supplemented by reference TRBV28 and TRBJ1-6, the full variable domain reads DVKVTQSSRYLVKRTGEKVFLECVQDMDHENMFWYRQDPGLGLRLIYFSYDVKMKEKGDIPEGYSVSREKKERFSLILESASTNQTSMYLCASSQDRILNSPLHFGNGTRLTVT.

The gene calls are TRBV7-2 and TRBJ1-2, with a possible D match to TRBD1 (5 bases). In germline, CDR1 is SGHTA, CDR2 FQGNSA. This CDR3 region has 15 residues. Trimming took off 5 bases at V and 0 bases at J, with 13 bases between the two ends. For the CDR3, the DNA is TGTGCCAGCAGCCTAAACAGGATAACTAACTATGGCTACACCTTC. This encodes CASSLNRITNYGYTF. Drawing the rest from reference TRBV7-2 and TRBJ1-2, the complete variable domain is GAGVSQSPSNKVTEKGKDVELRCDPISGHTALYWYRQSLGQGLEFLIYFQGNSAPDKSGLPSDRFSAERTGGSVSTLTIQRTQQEDSAVYLCASSLNRITNYGYTFGSGTRLTVV.

The chain employs TRBV11-3 and TRBJ1-6; no firm D call. The germline gives CDR1 SGHNT, CDR2 YENEEA. V lost 2 bases and J 5 bases, leaving 4 bases between the germline ends. The CDR3 totals 13 residues. The chain's CDR3 is CASSLFDNSPLHF. CDR3 bases: TGTGCCAGCAGCTTATTCGATAATTCACCCCTCCACTTT.

This chain uses TRBV9 with TRBJ2-5, with 8 bases fitting TRBD2. The trim removed 4 bases at V and 2 bases at J, leaving 10 bases unmatched. The CDR3 is made up of 16 amino acids. Per germline, CDR1 SGDLS and CDR2 YYNGEE. The CDR3 reads CASSPQGVAGQETQYF. CDR3 nucleotides: TGTGCCAGCAGCCCCCAAGGGGTAGCGGGGCAAGAGACCCAGTACTTC.

This chain links TRBV27 with TRBJ1-6; D not resolved. Trimming left V 3 bases short and J 5 bases short, with 2 bases between. This CDR3 spans 12 amino acids. Germline CDR1 and CDR2: MNHEY and SMNVEV (reference sequence). Here the CDR3 reads CASSFNNSPLHF. The DNA of the CDR3 is TGTGCCAGCAGTTTCAATAATTCACCCCTCCACTTT.

V gene TRBV30 combines with J gene TRBJ1-3; unclear D gene. Trimming took 5 bases from V and 8 from J, leaving 10 bases between them. Germline CDR1 GTSNPN, CDR2 SVGIG (reference sequence). There are 11 residues in the CDR3. CDR3 DNA: TGTGCCTGGGATGAGATAGACACCATATATTTT. It yields the protein CAWDEIDTIYF.

This chain links TRBV28 with TRBJ2-7; possible D gene TRBD1, 5 bases. This CDR3 region has 12 residues. The V gene's germline CDR1 is MDHEN and CDR2 SYDVKM. With 3 bases removed from V and 4 bases from J, the gap between germline ends came to 7 bases. For the CDR3, the DNA is TGTGCCAGCAGTTTGGCAGGGTACGAGCAGTACTTC. As protein: CASSLAGYEQYF.

The V gene is TRBV28, the J gene TRBJ1-1, with D possibly TRBD1 on 5 matching bases. Per the germline V gene, CDR1 is MDHEN and CDR2 is SYDVKM. V gave up 3 bases and J gave up 1 base, with 9 bases separating them. This CDR3 contains 14 residues. CDR3 region: CASSFQGTNTEAFF. Here the CDR3 DNA reads TGTGCCAGCAGTTTTCAGGGTACGAACACTGAAGCTTTCTTT. Full variable domain (remainder filled in from reference TRBV28 and TRBJ1-1): DVKVTQSSRYLVKRTGEKVFLECVQDMDHENMFWYRQDPGLGLRLIYFSYDVKMKEKGDIPEGYSVSREKKERFSLILESASTNQTSMYLCASSFQGTNTEAFFGQGTRLTVV.

J is TRBJ1-4 and V is TRBV4-1, with a possible D match to TRBD1 (5 bases). The CDR3 contains 15 residues. Per the germline V gene, CDR1 is MGHRA and CDR2 is YSYEKL. V lost 0 bases and J lost 4, with 9 bases in between. The CDR3 bases are TGCGCCAGCAGCCAAGATGGACATAGTAATGAAAAACTGTTTTTT. Encoded protein: CASSQDGHSNEKLFF.

This clone was detected a few times. The chain recombines TRBV6-5 with TRBJ1-4; maybe TRBD1 (6 bases). Germline CDR1 MNHEY, CDR2 SVGAGI. V lost 8 bases, J lost 8 bases, and 12 bases lay in between. The CDR3 loop spans 12 amino acids. The CDR3 protein is CASRQGREKLFF. In DNA, the CDR3 is TGTGCCAGCCGCCAGGGGCGGGAAAAACTGTTTTTT.

The rearrangement joins TRBV14 to TRBJ2-5, with TRBD2 identical over 7 bases. V lost 4 bases and J lost 2; bases outside the gene matches: 7. CDR3 length: 15 residues. CDR1 SGHDN and CDR2 FVKESK come from the germline V gene. This CDR3 is CASSRQTSRQETQYF. Here the CDR3 DNA reads TGTGCCAGCAGCCGGCAGACTAGCCGGCAAGAGACCCAGTACTTC. The whole variable domain, filled in from reference TRBV14 and TRBJ2-5, reads EAGVTQFPSHSVIEKGQTVTLRCDPISGHDNLYWYRRVMGKEIKFLLHFVKESKQDESGMPNNRFLAERTGGTYSTLKVQPAELEDSGVYFCASSRQTSRQETQYFGPGTRLLVL.

This chain uses TRBV7-3 with TRBJ2-7, with TRBD1 matching 8 bases. V trimming: 4 bases; J trimming: 4 bases; junction bases outside the gene matches: 9. Germline V gene data show CDR1 as SGHTA and CDR2 as FQGTGA. The CDR3 loop spans 15 amino acids. This chain's CDR3 is CASSSGGTGSYEQYF. The DNA for the CDR3 is TGTGCCAGCAGCTCAGGGGGGACAGGTTCTTACGAGCAGTACTTC.

V usage is TRBV19 and J usage is TRBJ1-5, with D perhaps matching TRBD1 (5 bases). The ends were cut back, 5 bases at V and 5 bases at J, with 25 bases in the middle. The germline CDR1 and CDR2 sequences are LNHDA and SQIVND (reference sequence). The CDR3 has 18 residues. Written as DNA, the CDR3 is TGTGCCAGTAGTGCCCAAGCACAACAGGTCTTCCTCCATCAGCCCCAGCATTTT. Translated: CASSAQAQQVFLHQPQHF.

This clone was recorded a few times. The V gene is TRBV7-9, the J gene TRBJ2-2, with TRBD1 matching over 8 bases. The CDR3 loop spans 15 amino acids. Germline assignment: CDR1 SEHNR and CDR2 FQNEAQ (reference sequence). V lost 6 bases to trimming and J lost 7 bases; unmatched junction nucleotides: 10. The CDR3 loop reads CASRQDRVRGGELFF. In nucleotides, the CDR3 is TGTGCCAGCAGACAGGACAGGGTCCGAGGCGGGGAGCTGTTTTTT. The full variable domain, rest sourced from reference TRBV7-9 and TRBJ2-2, is DTGVSQNPRHKITKRGQNVTFRCDPISEHNRLYWYRQTLGQGPEFLTYFQNEAQLEKSRLLSDRFSAERPKGSFSTLEIQRTEQGDSAMYLCASRQDRVRGGELFFGEGSRLTVL.

V is TRBV5-1 and J is TRBJ1-1; 8 nucleotides match TRBD1. Per germline, CDR1 SGHRS and CDR2 YFSETQ. The trim removed 3 bases at V and 3 bases at J, leaving 4 bases unmatched. This CDR3 spans 14 amino acids. In nucleotides, the CDR3 is TGCGCCAGCAGCTCGCCGGGACAGGACACTGAAGCTTTCTTT. The encoded protein is CASSSPGQDTEAFF.

This chain connects TRBV27 to TRBJ1-2, with 8 bases matching TRBD1. Germline lookup yields CDR1 MNHEY and CDR2 SMNVEV (reference sequence). Trimming cost V 4 bases and J 8 bases; bases outside gene matches: 6. The CDR3 is 13 residues long. The CDR3 sequence: CASSWSRGLGYTF. In DNA form, the CDR3 reads TGTGCCAGCAGTTGGTCCAGGGGGCTAGGCTACACCTTC.

This chain connects TRBV6-5 to TRBJ1-6; D is unresolved. Per the germline V gene, CDR1 is MNHEY and CDR2 is SVGAGI. The CDR3 covers 14 residues. The V gene lost 2 bases and the J gene lost 7 bases, with 9 bases spanning the gap. CDR3 amino acids: CASSYLAANSPLHF. The CDR3 region has the DNA TGTGCCAGCAGTTACCTCGCAGCGAATTCACCCCTCCACTTT.

About this clone: A much larger clone lies a single base off, so this may be a read error. This CDR3 reads CASSLTGRTEAFF. In nucleotides, the CDR3 is TGTGCCAGCAGTTTAACTGGGAGGACTGAAGCTTTCTTT. V gene TRBV28 combines with J gene TRBJ1-1; D is ambiguous. V dropped 2 bases and J dropped 5 bases, with 9 bases sitting between them. The CDR3 covers 13 residues. Germline V gene sequence: CDR1 MDHEN, CDR2 SYDVKM.

The gene calls are TRBV6-6 and TRBJ2-1; 9 positions agree with TRBD1. Looked up from germline, CDR1 is MNHNY and CDR2 is SVGAGI (reference sequence). After removal of 6 bases from V and 7 bases from J, the junction contained 1 base not matched to a gene. This CDR3 is 12 amino acids long. The CDR3 here is CASRGTGNEQFF. For the CDR3, the DNA is TGTGCCAGCAGGGGGACAGGGAATGAGCAGTTCTTC.

This chain connects TRBV7-3 to TRBJ1-1, with a tentative D call TRBD1 (5 bases). Germline-derived CDR1 and CDR2 are SGHTA and FQGTGA. This CDR3 comprises 17 residues. V was clipped by 0 bases and J by 3 bases, with 17 bases between them. CDR3 in DNA: TGTGCCAGCAGCTTAACCAGGGCAACCCTTCAGGACACTGAAGCTTTCTTT. This sequence encodes CASSLTRATLQDTEAFF.

The chain couples TRBV5-4 to TRBJ2-2; tentatively, D is TRBD1 (5 bases). Germline assignment: CDR1 SGHNT and CDR2 YYREEE (reference sequence). The ends were cut back, 1 base at V and 1 base at J, with 5 bases in the middle. The CDR3 length is 14 residues. This chain's CDR3 is CASSLTGNTGELFF. DNA of the CDR3: TGTGCCAGCAGCTTGACAGGGAACACCGGGGAGCTGTTTTTT.